These 32 T cell receptor delta chains were sequenced from one sample in a study of γδ T cells in repeated Plasmodium falciparum infection. TCRdb made new clone calls on the multiplex PCR reads using CATT. This table holds 93,000 or so delta-chain clones, approximately 0.92% found once. Flow sorting of PBMC yielded separate Vgamma9/Vdelta2+ and Vdelta2-negative gammadelta T cell populations for bulk repertoire analysis. The sample was gamma-delta T cells from blood. All receptors come from a pool of human donors (malaria-infected and uninfected, not separated).

This clone turned up a few times. TCRdb assigns this DNA the protein of a much larger clone, which departs from its translation at residue 8; this likely reflects a read error, and the protein shown comes from translating the DNA. This chain connects TRDV1 to TRDJ1; 10 bases are shared with TRDD3. Germline lookup yields CDR1 TSWWSYY and CDR2 QGS. This CDR3 is 22 amino acids long. V shed 0 bases and J 0 bases; nucleotides not matched to a gene: 19. Here the CDR3 reads CALGELSCNVLLGDAYTDKLIF. Here the CDR3 DNA reads TGTGCTCTTGGGGAACTAAGCTGCAACGTCTTACTGGGGGATGCTTACACCGATAAACTCATCTTT.

This clone was seen more than once but under ten times. The translation of this DNA and the TCRdb protein of a much larger clone differ at residue 7, probably owing to a read error; the protein shown here is translated from the DNA. V gene TRDV2 combines with J gene TRDJ1; D is unresolved. The J gene comes from matching the DNA to germline here; TCRdb lacks it. Trimming removed 0 bases at V and 2 bases at J, with 15 bases between. The CDR3 consists of 16 residues. Germline V CDR1 and CDR2: GEAIGNYY, EKD. The CDR3 sequence is CACDTDPGLGTDKLIF. The CDR3 coding sequence is TGTGCCTGTGACACCGATCCAGGTTTGGGAACCGATAAACTCATCTTT.

Of note for this clone: TCRdb has a much larger clone's protein, which differs at residue 10 from the translation of this DNA, likely because of a read error; what is shown is the protein translated from the DNA. This chain connects TRDV2 to TRDJ1; perhaps TRDD3 as D (5 bases). The J gene was not available in TCRdb and was assigned here by matching the DNA to germline segments. Germline CDR1 GEAIGNYY, CDR2 EKD. The CDR3 is 18 amino acids. V lost 0 bases and J 0 bases, leaving 19 bases between the germline ends. In DNA form, the CDR3 reads TGTGCCTGTGACACCCTCCACGCGGGGGGTCCGTACACCGATAAACTCATCTTT. Translation gives CACDTLHAGGPYTDKLIF.

With regard to this clone: A far larger clone is one base from this, pointing to a likely read error. Different DNA sequences within this sample yield the same CDR3. The chain carries TRDV1 and TRDJ1, with D possibly TRDD2 on 5 matching bases. CDR1 and CDR2 (germline): TSWWSYY, QGS. V lost 4 bases, J lost 6 bases, and 21 bases lay in between. This CDR3 spans 16 amino acids. CDR3 loop: CALGGPGGNFPHKLIF. As DNA, the CDR3 is TGTGCTCTTGGGGGACCAGGCGGGAACTTCCCCCATAAACTCATCTTT.

Comment on this clone: TCRdb's listed protein matches a much larger clone and diverges from this DNA's translation at residue 9, likely through a read error; the protein shown comes from the DNA. The rearrangement links TRDV1 to TRDJ1; D possibly corresponds to TRDD3 (6 bases). In the absence of a J gene in TCRdb, the DNA was matched to germline to assign it here. Germline V CDR1 and CDR2: TSWWSYY, QGS. The CDR3 is 19 amino acids. The V and J ends lost 2 bases and 1 base respectively, with 23 bases between them. CDR3 bases: TGTGCTCTTGGGGAAATAAGGTACACGTCTGGGGCGGGCACCGATAAACTCATCTTT. Translated, it gives CALGEIRYTSGAGTDKLIF.

This clone was seen more than once but under ten times. A far larger clone is one nucleotide away, so this likely arose from a read error. In the same sample, other DNA sequences code for this CDR3. The chain links TRDV2 to TRDJ3, with 10 bases that match TRDD3. The J gene is absent in TCRdb and was assigned here via DNA matching to germline. CDR3 size: 24 residues. Germline V gene lookup returns CDR1 GEAIGNYY and CDR2 EKD. The CDR3 DNA reads TGTGCCTGCGACACTCTCGTACTGGGGGATGAAAATCCCCACGCGTCCTGGGACACCCGACAGATGTTTTTC. Amino acids: CACDTLVLGDENPHASWDTRQMFF.

This clone was seen only a few times. The rearrangement joins TRDV2 to TRDJ1; 11 positions match TRDD3. The J gene, not given by TCRdb, was assigned here from a germline match of the nucleotide sequence. Germline V lookup: CDR1 GEAIGNYY, CDR2 EKD. The trim removed 3 bases at V and 4 bases at J, leaving 9 bases unmatched. This CDR3 contains 16 residues. CDR3 region: CACDPLWGIQNDKLIF. CDR3 DNA: TGTGCCTGTGACCCCCTCTGGGGGATACAAAACGATAAACTCATCTTT.

This clone has more than one count but fewer than ten. The amino acid sequence in TCRdb belongs to a much larger clone and departs from this DNA's translation at residue 13, likely a sequencing read error; the sequence shown is translated from the DNA. This chain uses TRDV1 with TRDJ1, with 9 bases matching TRDD3. TCRdb gives no J gene; it was assigned here by matching the DNA to germline. Germline CDR1 reads TSWWSYY; CDR2 reads QGS. V gave up 3 bases and J gave up 8 bases; unmatched junction bases: 22. CDR3 length: 19 residues. CDR3: CALGDPWSGTGGHGVKLIF. CDR3 sequence (DNA): TGTGCTCTTGGGGATCCGTGGTCGGGTACTGGGGGACACGGCGTAAAACTCATCTTT.

Only a few counts were recorded for this clone. TCRdb attributes to this sequence the protein of a much larger clone, which differs from the DNA translation at residue 7; a read error is likely, and the protein displayed is translated from the DNA. This sample includes further DNA sequences coding for the same CDR3. The chain employs TRDV2 and TRDJ1, with unresolved D. The CDR3 is 11 amino acids. CDR1 and CDR2 from the germline V gene are GEAIGNYY and EKD. Between the trimmed V and J ends, which lost 3 bases and 8 bases, there was a span of 9 bases. CDR3 bases: TGTGCCTGTGACCGAGTCAAGAAACTCATCTTT. Its protein product is CACDRVKKLIF.

Remarks on this clone: Translating this DNA gives a protein that differs at residue 5 from the TCRdb one, which belongs to a much larger clone; a read error is likely, and the protein shown is this translation. The chain recombines TRDV3 with TRDJ1; the D gene is possibly TRDD2 (6 bases). TCRdb records no J gene; here it was assigned by comparing the DNA to germline. Trimming cost V 3 bases and J 10 bases, with 48 bases left between them. Germline CDR1 is TVYSNPD and CDR2 is GDNSRS (reference sequence). The CDR3 has 22 residues. The CDR3 spells CAFNYLLPPSVLSNIGGWRLIF. CDR3 DNA sequence: TGTGCCTTCAATTACCTTCTTCCTCCGTCGGTACTCTCAAATATCGGAGGTTGGAGACTCATCTTT.

Turning to this clone: A far bigger clonotype differs at one base, so this is likely a read error. The identical CDR3 is also encoded by other nucleotide sequences in the sample. No J gene was assigned, while the V gene was called as TRDV2; the table calls TRDD3, which could not be checked here. Germline V gene sequence: CDR1 GEAIGNYY, CDR2 EKD. This CDR3 spans 16 amino acids. CDR3 loop: CACDPLGDGGGDKLIF. The CDR3 DNA follows: TGTGCCTGTGATCCTCTGGGGGATGGGGGCGGCGATAAACTCATCTTC.

A remark on this clone: The mismatch at residue 7 between this DNA's translation and the TCRdb protein of a much larger clone likely reflects a read error; the protein shown is translated from the DNA. CDR3 sequence reads: CALGELTLRLGGTDKLIF. The CDR3 DNA sequence: TGTGCTCTTGGGGAACTAACCCTACGTCTGGGGGGGACCGATAAACTCATCTTT. The chain uses TRDV1 and TRDJ1, with TRDD3 matching over 7 bases. Germline CDR1 reads TSWWSYY; CDR2 reads QGS. This CDR3 is built from 18 residues. V gave up 0 bases and J gave up 2 bases; unmatched junction bases: 12.

In this sample, this clone turned up a few times. This likely reflects a read error, since a far larger clone is one base away. The same CDR3 is also encoded by other DNA sequences in this sample. The V and J genes are TRDV2 and TRDJ1, with 9 bases identical to TRDD3. TCRdb carries no J gene annotation; the J gene was assigned here by matching the DNA with germline. The CDR3 has 16 amino acids. Germline CDR1 reads GEAIGNYY; CDR2 reads EKD. DNA of the CDR3: TGTGCTTGTGACACGAGGCTGGGGGATTACACCGATAAACTCATCTTT. This sequence encodes CACDTRLGDYTDKLIF.

This clone was counted only a few times. The protein held in TCRdb is that of a much larger clone and does not match this DNA's translation at residue 3, likely because of a read error; the protein shown is translated from the DNA. This chain links TRDV2 with TRDJ2; the D is unclear. TCRdb leaves out the J gene; it was filled in here by matching the DNA to germline. Germline V gives CDR1 GEAIGNYY, CDR2 EKD. The CDR3 sequence is 17 residues long. The CDR3 DNA reads TGTGCCTATGACAAGGTGGGTGACCCAAGTAGGAAAGCACAACTCTTCTTT. It is translated as CAYDKVGDPSRKAQLFF.

V gene TRDV2 combines with J gene TRDJ1; a possible D gene is TRDD3 (5 bases). Because TCRdb records no J gene, it was assigned here through a match of the DNA to germline. Germline CDR1 reads GEAIGNYY; CDR2 reads EKD. Trimming took 0 bases from V and 0 from J, leaving 16 bases between them. This CDR3 has 17 amino acids. The CDR3 here is CACDTMVVGPHTDKLIF. In DNA form, the CDR3 reads TGTGCCTGTGACACCATGGTCGTGGGGCCACACACCGATAAACTCATCTTT.

This clone is judged medium-sized. The identical CDR3 is also encoded by other nucleotide sequences in the sample. This chain uses TRDV1 with TRDJ1, with 7 nucleotides matching TRDD3. Losses at the gene ends were 0 bases for V and 0 bases for J; bases not matched to a gene: 10. This CDR3 region has 18 residues. Germline CDR1 TSWWSYY, CDR2 QGS. CDR3 residues: CALGELSHLGGYTDKLIF. DNA for the CDR3: TGTGCTCTTGGGGAACTCTCCCACCTGGGGGGATACACCGATAAACTCATCTTT.

On this clone itself: This DNA translates differently at residue 9 from the TCRdb protein, which is that of a much larger clone; a read error is likely, and the protein shown is the DNA's own translation. Other DNA sequences within the sample encode an identical CDR3. V gene TRDV2 combines with J gene TRDJ1; TRDD3 agrees at 10 bases. The J gene is not listed in TCRdb, so it was assigned here from a DNA match to germline. Germline V gene sequence: CDR1 GEAIGNYY, CDR2 EKD. J was trimmed by 0 bases and V by 3 bases; bases with no gene match: 6. CDR3 length: 16 amino acids. CDR3 sequence (DNA): TGTGCCTGTGACCCTCTGGGGGATAGGTACACCGATAAACTCATCTTT. Residues: CACDPLGDRYTDKLIF.

This clone has a handful of counts. A far larger clone is a single base away, which makes a read error likely. The sample carries other DNA sequences with the same CDR3. V is TRDV1 and J is TRDJ4; D not certain. TCRdb records no J gene; here it was assigned by comparing the DNA to germline. The CDR3 has 15 amino acids. CDR1 and CDR2 from the germline V gene are TSWWSYY and QGS. The CDR3 DNA sequence: TGTGCTCTTGGAGAACTCGACCCCCTGGCCAGACCCCTGATCTTT. Its protein is CALGELDPLARPLIF.

Worth noting for this clone: A far larger clone is one base from this, pointing to a likely read error. Other nucleotide sequences in the sample specify the same CDR3. V gene TRDV1 combines with J gene TRDJ1; 13 bases line up with TRDD3. The J gene is absent in TCRdb and was assigned here via DNA matching to germline. The CDR3 is 20 amino acids. Germline V gene lookup returns CDR1 TSWWSYY and CDR2 QGS. The ends lost 3 bases at V and 0 bases at J; junction bases unmatched: 13. The CDR3 DNA sequence: TGTGCTCTTGGGGACCTCATTTCGTACTGGGGGATACGGCACACCGATAAACTCATCTTT. It translates to CALGDLISYWGIRHTDKLIF.

This clone occurred a few times. A read error likely explains why the TCRdb protein, taken from a much larger clone, differs from this DNA's translation at residue 5; the protein shown is translated from the DNA. The V gene is TRDV1, the J gene TRDJ1, with 9 bases aligning to TRDD3. The CDR3 runs to 20 residues. The V segment lost 4 bases and the J segment 0 bases; nucleotides outside the gene matches: 18. In germline, CDR1 is TSWWSYY, CDR2 QGS. The CDR3 nucleotides read TGTGCTCTTGGGGGACTAACCTCTTGGGGGATATGCCCCTACACCGATAAACTCATCTTT. Translating it yields CALGGLTSWGICPYTDKLIF.

In this sample, this clone is medium-sized (0.01 to 0.1%). This specimen includes other DNA sequences encoding the same CDR3. This sequence joins TRDV2 and TRDJ1; 7 positions agree with TRDD3. The V segment lost 2 bases and the J segment 2 bases; nucleotides outside the gene matches: 7. The CDR3 consists of 15 residues. Germline CDR1 and CDR2: GEAIGNYY and EKD. The CDR3 sequence: CACDKERGDTDKLIF. The DNA for the CDR3 is TGTGCCTGTGACAAGGAGCGGGGGGATACCGATAAACTCATCTTT.

The sample holds a few counts of this clone. The protein in TCRdb stems from a much larger clone and differs at residue 7 from this DNA's translation, likely a read error; here the protein is translated from the DNA. Other DNA sequences within the sample encode an identical CDR3. The gene calls are TRDV2 and TRDJ1; D is possibly TRDD3 (6 bases). The germline V gene has CDR1 GEAIGNYY and CDR2 EKD. V lost 1 base and J lost 0, with 32 bases in between. The CDR3 consists of 22 residues. DNA of the CDR3: TGTGCCTGTGACACTTTAAGTGATGGGGGGACCAATACAGGGGACTACACCGATAAACTCATCTTT. Translation gives CACDTLSDGGTNTGDYTDKLIF.

This clone was counted only a few times. TCRdb pairs this DNA with a much larger clone's protein that differs at residue 4, likely a read error; the protein shown was translated from the DNA. V and J are TRDV1 and TRDJ1; 7 nucleotides match TRDD3. The CDR3 has 19 amino acids. The germline V gene has CDR1 TSWWSYY and CDR2 QGS. J was trimmed by 0 bases and V by 7 bases; bases with no gene match: 20. CDR3 coding DNA: TGTGCTCTTGAGGACTCCCATCGAAGTGGATACGTATACACCGATAAACTCATCTTT. Amino acid sequence: CALEDSHRSGYVYTDKLIF.

In the case of this clone: The protein given by TCRdb reflects a much larger clone and differs at residue 4 from this DNA's translation, likely from a read error; the protein shown is the DNA's translation. This rearrangement joins TRDV2 to TRDJ1, with 12 bases that match TRDD3. Here the J gene came from matching the DNA to germline, since TCRdb omits it. Germline V CDR1 and CDR2: GEAIGNYY, EKD. This CDR3 contains 19 residues. Trimming at V came to 5 bases and at J to 4 bases, leaving 19 bases not matched to a gene. The CDR3 DNA reads TGTGCCTGTGGCAACAAGGCTGGAGTGCTGGGGGATACGGGCGATAAACTCATCTTT. Its protein is CACGNKAGVLGDTGDKLIF.

Turning to this clone: The mismatch at residue 3 between this DNA's translation and the TCRdb protein of a much larger clone likely reflects a read error; the protein shown is translated from the DNA. The J gene is TRDJ1, the V gene TRDV1; a weak D match, TRDD3 (6 bases). Here the J gene was assigned by germline matching of the DNA, as TCRdb has none. CDR1 TSWWSYY and CDR2 QGS come from the germline V gene. There are 12 residues in the CDR3. CDR3 DNA: TGTGCTCCTGGGGAAACCCAGGGTAAACTCATCTTT. This translates into CAPGETQGKLIF.

As regards this clone: TCRdb attributes to this sequence the protein of a much larger clone, which differs from the DNA translation at residue 3; a read error is likely, and the protein displayed is translated from the DNA. V usage is TRDV2 and J usage is TRDJ1, with 8 bases lining up with TRDD3. Since TCRdb gives no J gene, matching the DNA to germline was used here to assign it. Germline V gene data show CDR1 as GEAIGNYY and CDR2 as EKD. There are 16 residues in the CDR3. The CDR3 region is CASDLLAGGNHDKLIF. CDR3 DNA sequence: TGTGCCTCTGACCTCCTCGCTGGGGGAAACCACGATAAACTCATCTTT.

The table lists this clone with a few counts. A far larger clone is off by one base, so a read error is likely. The same CDR3 arises from other DNA sequences in this sample as well. No J gene was named, though the V gene is TRDV2; the D call TRDD3 from the table was never checked on the DNA. Germline V gene data show CDR1 as GEAIGNYY and CDR2 as EKD. The CDR3 runs to 16 residues. In DNA, the CDR3 is TGTGCCTGTGACCCATTACTGGGGGATACTACCGATAAGCTCATCTTT. Amino acids: CACDPLLGDTTDKLIF.

Comments on this clone: A far larger clone is one base from this, pointing to a likely read error. Additional DNA sequences in this sample encode the identical CDR3. V is TRDV2 and J is TRDJ1; D not resolved. The J gene is absent in TCRdb and was assigned here via DNA matching to germline. This CDR3 has 15 amino acids. The V end was cut by 0 bases, the J end by 3 bases, with 13 bases between. Germline-derived CDR1 and CDR2 are GEAIGNYY and EKD. In DNA, the CDR3 is TGTGCCTGTGACACCATCAGTTCACCGCCCGATAAACTCATCTTT. Translation: CACDTISSPPDKLIF.

This clone was seen at least ten times. Given a far larger clone just one base away, this is likely a sequencing read error. The same CDR3 is also encoded by other DNA sequences in this sample. The V call is TRDV2, the J call TRDJ3; 10 bases match TRDD3. Assignment of the J gene here rests on matching the DNA to germline, because TCRdb gives none. Germline V gene data show CDR1 as GEAIGNYY and CDR2 as EKD. Unmatched junction bases numbered 12, after V lost 0 bases and J lost 2 bases. The CDR3 consists of 21 residues. The CDR3 bases are TGTGCCTGTGACACCTTGCGTACCGGGGGATACGGGACCTGGGACACCCGACAGATGTTTTTC. Protein: CACDTLRTGGYGTWDTRQMFF.

This clone showed up just a few times. The protein TCRdb lists belongs to a much larger clone and differs from this DNA's translation at residue 16, which points to a read error; the protein shown is made from the DNA. The V gene is listed as TRDV1; no J gene was called; the tabulated D call, TRDD3, remains unverified against the DNA. The CDR3 is made up of 18 amino acids. Germline CDR1 is TSWWSYY and CDR2 is QGS. The chain's CDR3 is CALGEPPVGSWDTRQVFF. The CDR3 DNA is TGTGCTCTTGGGGAACCTCCCGTCGGCTCCTGGGACACCCGACAGGTGTTTTTC.

This clone was counted at least ten times. This chain uses TRDV1 with TRDJ1; D uncertain. Here the J gene came from matching the DNA to germline, since TCRdb omits it. The CDR3 covers 12 residues. The V gene's germline CDR1 is TSWWSYY and CDR2 QGS. V was pared by 0 bases and J by 3 bases, with 2 bases between. The CDR3 DNA is TGTGCTCTTGGGGAACTTCCCGATAAACTCATCTTT. Its translation is CALGELPDKLIF.

This clone was recorded a few times. A far bigger clonotype differs at one base, so this is likely a read error. Other DNA sequences in this specimen translate into the identical CDR3. The chain joins TRDV1 to TRDJ1, with 10 bases fitting TRDD3. TCRdb supplies no J gene; here it was assigned by aligning the nucleotide sequence to germline. J was trimmed by 0 bases and V by 4 bases; bases with no gene match: 20. The CDR3 runs to 21 residues. The germline V gene has CDR1 TSWWSYY and CDR2 QGS. Written as DNA, the CDR3 is TGTGCTCTTGGGGGGCCTACGGGTACTGGGGGATCGCTCTCTTACACCGATAAACTCATCTTT. Translating it yields CALGGPTGTGGSLSYTDKLIF.